This TCR beta chain derives from a study of blood T cell repertoires in COVID-19. Study in general: Samples of COVID-19 (acute and convalescent) were obtained from the United States, Italy and Spain. Nucleic acid was either cDNA or gDNA, and it came from T cells, B-cell-depleted T cells, or PBMCs.

Germline loops: CDR1 SGHAT, CDR2 FQDESV (reference sequence). V dropped 4 bases and J dropped 4; count of bases not matched to a gene: 3. CDR3 length: 13 amino acids. In the study's own analysis: Reference gene primer amplification gave estimated nucleated cell counts. The repertoire was sequenced with immunoSEQ multiplex PCR; TCRdb's copy has only in-frame clones and lacks some. That table gives V, J and clone size, and the DNA gave D and trimming. The table has some 110,000 clones, 75% to 90% seen once. The sequencing input was peripheral blood. The chain employs TRBV11-1 and TRBJ1-2; 7 positions match TRBD1. The receptor was derived from an older woman with acute or convalescent COVID-19. CDR3: CASSSGQSYGYTF. In DNA form, the CDR3 reads TGTGCCAGCAGCTCGGGACAGAGCTATGGCTACACCTTC. Together with reference TRBV11-1 and TRBJ1-2, the CDR3 gives the full variable domain: EAEVAQSPRYKITEKSQAVAFWCDPISGHATLYWYRQILGQGPELLVQFQDESVVDDSQLPKDRFSAERLKGVDSTLKIQPAELGDSAMYLCASSSGQSYGYTFGSGTRLTVV.